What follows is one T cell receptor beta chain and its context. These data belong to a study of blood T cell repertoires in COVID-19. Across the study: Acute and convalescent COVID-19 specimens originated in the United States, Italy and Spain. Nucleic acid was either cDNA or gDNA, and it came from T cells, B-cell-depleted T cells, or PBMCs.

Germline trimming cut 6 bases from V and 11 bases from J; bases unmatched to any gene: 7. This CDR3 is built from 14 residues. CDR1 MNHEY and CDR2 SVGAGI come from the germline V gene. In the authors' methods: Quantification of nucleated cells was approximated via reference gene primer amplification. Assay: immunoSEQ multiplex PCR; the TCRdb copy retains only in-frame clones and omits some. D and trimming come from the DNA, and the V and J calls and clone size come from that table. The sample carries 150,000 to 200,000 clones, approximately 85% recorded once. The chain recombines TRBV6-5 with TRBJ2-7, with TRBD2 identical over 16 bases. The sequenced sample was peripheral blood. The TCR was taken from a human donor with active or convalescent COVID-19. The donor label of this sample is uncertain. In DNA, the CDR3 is TGTGCCAGCAGCCGGGGACTAGCGGGGGGGCCGGAGTACTTC. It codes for CASSRGLAGGPEYF.